A single sample is the source of the 20 T cell receptor beta chains below, sequenced in a study of tumor and adjacent non-tumor tissue in lung cancer. RNA was extracted from bulk tissue without any cell sorting. TCRbeta libraries were built with three rounds of nested PCR, modified from ARM-PCR. TCRdb redid the calling of the multiplex PCR reads with MiXCR, one entry per CDR3 protein. Here the sample spans 60,000 to 90,000 distinct CDR3 sequences, 60% to 85% being singletons. The sample taken for sequencing was lung tumor tissue. The receptors were gathered from a woman aged 45-65 years with non-small cell lung cancer.

The chain uses TRBV12-3 or TRBV12-4 and TRBJ2-5; D may be TRBD1 (5 bases). This CDR3 is 14 amino acids long. Trimming stripped 8 bases from V and 7 bases from J, with 20 bases between. This CDR3 reads CASGHREGALTQYF. The CDR3 coding sequence is TGTGCCAGCGGGCACCGTGAAGGGGCGCTGACCCAGTACTTC.

As regards this clonotype: The junction departs from the called germline gene at one end, perhaps through a read error. The rearrangement uses TRBV20-1 and TRBJ2-1; D gene unclear. This CDR3 has 15 residues. In germline, CDR1 is DFQATT, CDR2 SNEGSKA (reference sequence). The CDR3 region has the DNA TGCAATGCTAGACCATCTGGGGTCCAAGAACATGAGCAGTTCTTC. Translating it yields CNARPSGVQEHEQFF.

Details on this clonotype: At one end, the junction sequence differs from germline, possibly due to a read error. V and J are TRBV6-5 and TRBJ1-2; no firm D call. The germline V gene encodes CDR1 MNHEY and CDR2 SVGAGI. The CDR3 consists of 11 residues. CDR3 nucleotide sequence: TGTGCCAGCAGTTCAAGGTATGACTACACCTTC. Protein: CASSSRYDYTF.

Of note for this clonotype: Given the absence of the conserved phenylalanine or tryptophan at the CDR3 end, a read error is likely. This chain connects TRBV10-3 to TRBJ2-1; tentatively, D is TRBD1 (5 bases). V lost 6 bases to trimming and J lost 2 bases, with 14 bases between them. The CDR3 has 15 residues. CDR1 and CDR2 (germline): ENHRY, SYGVKD. CDR3 DNA sequence: TGTGCCATCAGGGAAGGGGAAGGTCCCTACAATGAGCAGTTCTTA. As protein: CAIREGEGPYNEQFL.

This clonotype has just one count. This may be a read error: a much more frequent sequence differs by one nucleotide. This chain links TRBV2 with TRBJ2-7, with D hard to call. Between the trimmed V and J ends, which lost 7 bases and 6 bases, there was a span of 16 bases. The CDR3 is 13 amino acids. Germline loops: CDR1 SNHLY, CDR2 FYNNEI. The CDR3 nucleotides are TGTGCCAGCACTAGTTCCGTGACCCCCGAGCAGTACTTC. Translating gives CASTSSVTPEQYF.

To note about this clonotype: At one boundary the junction diverges from the germline segment, which might be a read error. This chain joins TRBV11-1 and TRBJ1-1; D ambiguous. This CDR3 contains 13 residues. Germline CDR1 is SGHAT and CDR2 is FQDESV (reference sequence). CDR3 residues: CATSPLGDTEAFF. CDR3 nucleotide sequence: TGTGCCACCAGCCCACTTGGGGACACTGAAGCTTTCTTT.

The table lists this clonotype with a count of one. The chain carries TRBV6-5 and TRBJ2-5; the D call may be TRBD1 or TRBD2 (5 bases each). Per germline, CDR1 MNHEY and CDR2 SVGAGI. This CDR3 has 14 residues. Trimming shortened V by 7 bases and J by 6 bases, and 18 bases separated the two germline ends. The CDR3 DNA reads as TGTGCCAGCATGAATGGGGACCGGTGGAAGACCCAGTACTTC. Its translation is CASMNGDRWKTQYF.

The chain joins TRBV7-9 to TRBJ2-7; 9 positions agree with TRBD1. Germline V gene data show CDR1 as SEHNR and CDR2 as FQNEAQ (reference sequence). Losses at the gene ends were 5 bases for V and 5 bases for J; bases not matched to a gene: 10. The length of the CDR3 is 15 residues. CDR3: CASSLSGTGNHEQYF. The CDR3 coding sequence is TGTGCCAGCAGCCTGAGCGGGACAGGGAACCACGAGCAGTACTTC.

This clonotype occurred many times. The chain carries TRBV6-6 and TRBJ2-1; TRBD2 might be the D (5 bases). This CDR3 spans 14 amino acids. Trimming removed 4 bases at V and 9 bases at J, with 16 bases between. Germline V gene lookup returns CDR1 MNHNY and CDR2 SVGAGI (reference sequence). CDR3 bases: TGTGCCAGCAGTTTTTCGACCAGTGGGAGTGAGCAGTTCTTC. Translated, it gives CASSFSTSGSEQFF.

The CDR3 coding sequence is TGTGCCAGCAGTGGACGGGGAAAGGCCTACAATGAGCAGTTCTTC. Protein sequence: CASSGRGKAYNEQFF. V gene TRBV2 combines with J gene TRBJ2-1; D may be TRBD2 (5 bases). V shed 4 bases and J shed 2 bases, with 12 bases lying between them. The CDR3 has 15 amino acids. The germline V gene has CDR1 SNHLY and CDR2 FYNNEI. Together with reference TRBV2 and TRBJ2-1, the CDR3 gives the full variable domain: EPEVTQTPSHQVTQMGQEVILRCVPISNHLYFYWYRQILGQKVEFLVSFYNNEISEKSEIFDDQFSVERPDGSNFTLKIRSTKLEDSAMYFCASSGRGKAYNEQFFGPGTRLTVL.

A remark on this clonotype: It may be a read error: a sequence one base away is much more abundant. The CDR3 spells CSAPSWVGTSGTYTQYF. The CDR3 DNA reads TGCAGTGCACCCTCGTGGGTCGGGACTAGCGGCACATATACGCAGTATTTT. This chain links TRBV20-1 with TRBJ2-3, with 11 bases identical to TRBD2. CDR3 length equals 17 residues. Germline lookup yields CDR1 DFQATT and CDR2 SNEGSKA (reference sequence).

Of note for this clonotype: At one of its ends the junction is not consistent with the germline gene, which may arise from a read error. The V and J genes are TRBV10-3 and TRBJ2-2; 10 bases are shared with TRBD2. The CDR3 is 19 residues long. Germline CDR1 reads ENHRY; CDR2 reads SYGVKD. The CDR3 DNA follows: TGTGCCATCGGGCGGTCCACAACTCTAGCGGGAGTTAGCACCGGGAAGCTGTTTTTT. This encodes CAIGRSTTLAGVSTGKLFF.

This chain joins TRBV10-3 and TRBJ2-1; TRBD2 might be the D (5 bases). Per the germline V gene, CDR1 is ENHRY and CDR2 is SYGVKD. This CDR3 spans 13 amino acids. Trimming shortened V by 11 bases and J by 0 bases, and 11 bases separated the two germline ends. The CDR3 loop is CAPPGSSYNEQFF. Here the CDR3 DNA reads TGTGCCCCGCCTGGGAGCTCCTACAATGAGCAGTTCTTC.

The V and J genes are TRBV6-1 and TRBJ2-2, with 14 bases aligning to TRBD2. The CDR3 runs 17 residues. Germline V CDR1 and CDR2: MNHNS, SASEGT. The trim removed 8 bases at V and 9 bases at J, leaving 14 bases unmatched. In nucleotides, the CDR3 is TGTGCCAGCCTTACCGGGACTAGCGGGAGAGGGATCTGGGAGCTGTTTTTT. Translation gives CASLTGTSGRGIWELFF.

With respect to this clonotype: As the CDR3 is not closed by the conserved phenylalanine or tryptophan, this likely results from a read error. V gene TRBV6-5 combines with J gene TRBJ2-1; the match to TRBD2 covers 10 bases. CDR3 length equals 17 residues. The germline CDR1 and CDR2 sequences are MNHEY and SVGAGI. V gave up 2 bases and J gave up 7 bases; unmatched junction bases: 11. CDR3 loop: CASSYHTSGKAQNEQFI. The CDR3 bases are TGTGCCAGCAGTTACCATACTAGCGGGAAGGCCCAAAATGAGCAGTTCATC.

This clonotype was recorded at least ten times. The rearrangement links TRBV24-1 to TRBJ2-1; 7 bases match TRBD2. V shed 4 bases and J 6 bases; nucleotides not matched to a gene: 11. This CDR3 is built from 16 residues. Germline assignment: CDR1 KGHDR and CDR2 SFDVKD. The CDR3 nucleotides read TGTGCCACCAGTGAACAAACCGGGACTATGGGCAATGAGCAGTTCTTC. As protein: CATSEQTGTMGNEQFF.

This clonotype was seen at least ten times. This sequence joins TRBV20-1 and TRBJ2-3; tentative D call: TRBD2 (6 bases). The V gene's germline CDR1 is DFQATT and CDR2 SNEGSKA (reference sequence). The CDR3 extends over 13 amino acids. V was clipped by 4 bases and J by 0 bases, with 8 bases between them. The chain's CDR3 is CSAKGTSTDTQYF. DNA of the CDR3: TGCAGTGCTAAAGGGACTAGCACAGATACGCAGTATTTT.

This clonotype has more than one count but fewer than ten. V usage is TRBV28 and J usage is TRBJ1-6, with 7 bases that match TRBD1. This CDR3 contains 16 residues. From germline, CDR1 is MDHEN and CDR2 SYDVKM. The trim removed 11 bases at V and 8 bases at J, leaving 18 bases unmatched. In nucleotides, the CDR3 is TGTGCCGGTAACAACTGGGACAGTAAGAAAGATTCACCCCTCCACTTT. Amino acid sequence: CAGNNWDSKKDSPLHF.

As regards this clonotype: A junction end diverges from the germline sequence, so it may reflect a read error. This rearrangement joins TRBV4-1 to TRBJ2-1; D is possibly TRBD1 (6 bases). There are 13 residues in the CDR3. CDR1 and CDR2 (germline): MGHRA, YSYEKL. The DNA for the CDR3 is TGTGCAAGCAGCCAGAAGGGGGTCTCTGAGCAGTTCTTC. The encoded protein is CASSQKGVSEQFF.

The gene calls are TRBV11-2 and TRBJ2-3, with 8 bases that match TRBD1. CDR3 length: 15 residues. The germline V gene has CDR1 SGHAT and CDR2 FQNNGV. V lost 6 bases to trimming and J lost 11 bases; unmatched junction nucleotides: 16. CDR3 amino acids: CASSPGQAYTDEQYF. In DNA form, the CDR3 reads TGTGCCAGCAGTCCGGGACAGGCATACACAGATGAGCAGTATTTT.